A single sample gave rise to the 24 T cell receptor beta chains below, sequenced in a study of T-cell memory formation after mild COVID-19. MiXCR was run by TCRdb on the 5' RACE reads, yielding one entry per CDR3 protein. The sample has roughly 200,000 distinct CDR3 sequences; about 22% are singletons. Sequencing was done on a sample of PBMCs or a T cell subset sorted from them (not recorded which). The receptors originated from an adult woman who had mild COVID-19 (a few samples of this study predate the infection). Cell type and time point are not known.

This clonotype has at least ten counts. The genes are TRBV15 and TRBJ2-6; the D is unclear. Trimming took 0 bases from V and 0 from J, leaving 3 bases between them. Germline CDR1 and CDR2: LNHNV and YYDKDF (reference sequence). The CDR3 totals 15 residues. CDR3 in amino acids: CATSRDHSGANVLTF. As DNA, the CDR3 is TGTGCCACCAGCAGAGACCACTCTGGGGCCAACGTCCTGACTTTC.

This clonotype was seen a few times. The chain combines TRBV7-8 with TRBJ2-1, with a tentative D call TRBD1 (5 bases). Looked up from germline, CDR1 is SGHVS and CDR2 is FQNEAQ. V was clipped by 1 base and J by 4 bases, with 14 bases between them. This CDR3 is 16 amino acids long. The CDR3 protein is CASSLGGAGPYNEQFF. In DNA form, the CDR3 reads TGTGCCAGCAGCTTAGGGGGCGCTGGGCCTTACAATGAGCAGTTCTTC.

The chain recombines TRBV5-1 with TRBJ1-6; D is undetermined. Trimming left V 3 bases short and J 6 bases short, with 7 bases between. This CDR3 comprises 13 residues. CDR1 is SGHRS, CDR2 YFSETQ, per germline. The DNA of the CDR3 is TGCGCCAGCAGCTCGGCCCGTAATTCACCCCTCCACTTT. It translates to CASSSARNSPLHF.

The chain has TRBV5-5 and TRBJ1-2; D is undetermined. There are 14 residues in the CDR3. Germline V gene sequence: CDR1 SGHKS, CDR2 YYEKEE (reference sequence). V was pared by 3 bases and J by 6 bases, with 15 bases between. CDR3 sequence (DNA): TGTGCCAGCAGCTCCCCTGTGGGGTCTCATGGCTACACCTTC. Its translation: CASSSPVGSHGYTF.

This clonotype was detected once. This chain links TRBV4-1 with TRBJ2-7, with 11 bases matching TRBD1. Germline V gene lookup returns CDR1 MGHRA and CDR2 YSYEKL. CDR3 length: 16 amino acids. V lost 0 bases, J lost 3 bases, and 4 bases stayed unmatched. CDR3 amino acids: CASSQEEGQGVYEQYF. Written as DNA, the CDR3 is TGCGCCAGCAGCCAAGAAGAGGGACAGGGGGTCTACGAGCAGTACTTC.

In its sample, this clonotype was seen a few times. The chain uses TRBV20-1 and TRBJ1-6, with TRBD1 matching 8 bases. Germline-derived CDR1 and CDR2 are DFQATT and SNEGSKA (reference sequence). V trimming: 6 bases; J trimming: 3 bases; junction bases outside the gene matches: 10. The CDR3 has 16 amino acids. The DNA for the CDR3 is TGCAGTGCCCGTGGACAGGGCAGTCTCTATAATTCACCCCTCCACTTT. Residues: CSARGQGSLYNSPLHF.

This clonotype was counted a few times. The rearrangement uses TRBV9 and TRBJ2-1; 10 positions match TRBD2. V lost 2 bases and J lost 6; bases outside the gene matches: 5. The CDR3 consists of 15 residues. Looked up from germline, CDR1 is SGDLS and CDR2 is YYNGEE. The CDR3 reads CASSVELAGPNEQFF. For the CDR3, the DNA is TGTGCCAGCAGCGTTGAACTAGCGGGGCCCAATGAGCAGTTCTTC. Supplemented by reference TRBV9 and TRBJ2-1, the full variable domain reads DSGVTQTPKHLITATGQRVTLRCSPRSGDLSVYWYQQSLDQGLQFLIQYYNGEERAKGNILERFSAQQFPDLHSELNLSSLELGDSALYFCASSVELAGPNEQFFGPGTRLTVL.

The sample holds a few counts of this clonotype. As DNA, the CDR3 is TGTGCCAGCAGCTTACCCACCGGGACAGGAGACATTCAGTACTTC. Protein: CASSLPTGTGDIQYF. The V and J genes are TRBV7-9 and TRBJ2-4; TRBD1 matches 8 bases. With V trimmed by 2 bases and J by 8 bases, 8 bases remained unmatched. There are 15 residues in the CDR3. The germline gives CDR1 SEHNR, CDR2 FQNEAQ (reference sequence). The whole variable domain, remainder taken from reference TRBV7-9 and TRBJ2-4, is DTGVSQNPRHKITKRGQNVTFRCDPISEHNRLYWYRQTLGQGPEFLTYFQNEAQLEKSRLLSDRFSAERPKGSFSTLEIQRTEQGDSAMYLCASSLPTGTGDIQYFGAGTRLSVL.

DNA of the CDR3: TGTGCCAGCAGCACGGGTAGGGCGGACTATGGCTACACCTTC. Translated, it gives CASSTGRADYGYTF. The rearrangement links TRBV7-3 to TRBJ1-2; no clear D gene. Germline loops: CDR1 SGHTA, CDR2 FQGTGA. Trimming stripped 5 bases from V and 3 bases from J, with 13 bases between. The CDR3 length is 14 residues.

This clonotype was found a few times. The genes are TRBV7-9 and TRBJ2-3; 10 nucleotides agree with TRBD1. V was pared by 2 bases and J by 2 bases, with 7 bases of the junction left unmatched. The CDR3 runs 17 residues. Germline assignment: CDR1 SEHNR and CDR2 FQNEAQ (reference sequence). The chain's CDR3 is CASSLTGQGWDTDTQYF. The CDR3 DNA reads TGTGCCAGCAGCTTAACGGGACAGGGGTGGGACACAGATACGCAGTATTTT. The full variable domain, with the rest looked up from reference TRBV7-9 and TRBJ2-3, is DTGVSQNPRHKITKRGQNVTFRCDPISEHNRLYWYRQTLGQGPEFLTYFQNEAQLEKSRLLSDRFSAERPKGSFSTLEIQRTEQGDSAMYLCASSLTGQGWDTDTQYFGPGTRLTVL.

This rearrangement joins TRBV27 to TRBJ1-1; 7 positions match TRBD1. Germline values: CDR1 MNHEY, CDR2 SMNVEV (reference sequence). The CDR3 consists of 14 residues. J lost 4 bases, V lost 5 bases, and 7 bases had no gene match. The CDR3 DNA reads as TGTGCCAGCAGTCGCACAGGGGTGGGCACTGAAGCTTTCTTT. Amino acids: CASSRTGVGTEAFF.

CDR3 DNA sequence: TGTGCCAGCAGCCCTACCGGGTCTACGGGTGGCTACACCTTC. Encoded protein: CASSPTGSTGGYTF. The genes are TRBV4-2 and TRBJ1-2, with D unclear. Looked up from germline, CDR1 is LGHNA and CDR2 is YNFKEQ. The V gene lost 4 bases and the J gene lost 7 bases, with 16 bases spanning the gap. The CDR3 runs 14 residues.

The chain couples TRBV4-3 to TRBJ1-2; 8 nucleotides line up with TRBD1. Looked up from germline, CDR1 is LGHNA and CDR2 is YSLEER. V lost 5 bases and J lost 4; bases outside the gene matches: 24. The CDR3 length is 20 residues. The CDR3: CASSGQTKSGTGGSIYGYTF. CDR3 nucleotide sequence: TGCGCCAGCAGCGGGCAAACCAAGAGTGGGACAGGAGGGTCTATCTATGGCTACACCTTC.

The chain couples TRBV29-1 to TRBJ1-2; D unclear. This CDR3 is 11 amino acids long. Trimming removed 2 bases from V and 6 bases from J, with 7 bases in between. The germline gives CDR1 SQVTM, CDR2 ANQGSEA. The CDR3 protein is CSVEYQHGYTF. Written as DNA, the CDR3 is TGCAGCGTTGAATATCAGCATGGCTACACCTTC.

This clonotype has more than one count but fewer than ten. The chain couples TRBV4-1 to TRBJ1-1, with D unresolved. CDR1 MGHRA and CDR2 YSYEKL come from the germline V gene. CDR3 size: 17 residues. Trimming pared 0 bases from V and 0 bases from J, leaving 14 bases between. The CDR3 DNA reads TGCGCCAGCAGCCAAGAGGAGAAACCGAGATTGAACACTGAAGCTTTCTTT. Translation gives CASSQEEKPRLNTEAFF.

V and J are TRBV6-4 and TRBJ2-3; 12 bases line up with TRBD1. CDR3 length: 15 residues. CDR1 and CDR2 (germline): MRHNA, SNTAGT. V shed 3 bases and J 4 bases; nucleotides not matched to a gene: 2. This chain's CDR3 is CASSEGTGGSDTQYF. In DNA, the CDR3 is TGTGCCAGCAGTGAGGGGACAGGGGGCTCAGATACGCAGTATTTT.

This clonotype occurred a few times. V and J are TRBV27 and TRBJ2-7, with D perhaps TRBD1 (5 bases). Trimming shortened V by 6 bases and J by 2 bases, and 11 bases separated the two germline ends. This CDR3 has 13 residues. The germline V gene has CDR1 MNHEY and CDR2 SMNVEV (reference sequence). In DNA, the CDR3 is TGTGCCAGCAGCTCGGGCAGGGCCTACGAGCAGTACTTC. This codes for CASSSGRAYEQYF.

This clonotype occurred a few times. Written as DNA, the CDR3 is TGTGCCACTTGGACAGGGGCTACTGAAGCTTTCTTT. Its protein product is CATWTGATEAFF. The chain carries TRBV6-1 and TRBJ1-1, with 9 bases aligning to TRBD1. This CDR3 region has 12 residues. The V and J ends lost 10 bases and 5 bases, in that order; junction bases with no gene match: 5. Germline-derived CDR1 and CDR2 are MNHNS and SASEGT.

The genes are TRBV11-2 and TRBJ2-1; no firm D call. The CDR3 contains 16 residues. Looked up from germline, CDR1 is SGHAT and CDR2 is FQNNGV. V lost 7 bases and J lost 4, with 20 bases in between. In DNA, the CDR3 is TGTGCCAGCACCTCACCTCAGACGACGGTTTACAATGAGCAGTTCTTC. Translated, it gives CASTSPQTTVYNEQFF.

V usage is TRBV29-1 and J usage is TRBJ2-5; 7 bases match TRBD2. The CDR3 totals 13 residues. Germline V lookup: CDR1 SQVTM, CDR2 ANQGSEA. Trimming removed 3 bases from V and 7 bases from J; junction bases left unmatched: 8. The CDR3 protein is CSVDGGGYGTQYF. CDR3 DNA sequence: TGCAGCGTTGACGGCGGGGGTTACGGGACCCAGTACTTC.

CDR3 amino acids: CASSADGTISTDTQYF. The DNA of the CDR3 is TGTGCCAGTAGTGCAGATGGGACGATAAGCACAGATACGCAGTATTTT. This chain connects TRBV19 to TRBJ2-3; possibly TRBD1 or TRBD2 for D (5 bases each). The V gene lost 5 bases and the J gene lost 0 bases, with 15 bases spanning the gap. Per the germline V gene, CDR1 is LNHDA and CDR2 is SQIVND (reference sequence). CDR3 length: 16 residues.

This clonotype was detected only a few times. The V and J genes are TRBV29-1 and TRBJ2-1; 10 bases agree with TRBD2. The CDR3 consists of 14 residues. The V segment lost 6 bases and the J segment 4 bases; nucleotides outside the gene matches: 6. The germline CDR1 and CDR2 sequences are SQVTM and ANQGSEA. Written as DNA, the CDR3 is TGCAGCGTAACCGGGACTAGCGTATACAATGAGCAGTTCTTC. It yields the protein CSVTGTSVYNEQFF.

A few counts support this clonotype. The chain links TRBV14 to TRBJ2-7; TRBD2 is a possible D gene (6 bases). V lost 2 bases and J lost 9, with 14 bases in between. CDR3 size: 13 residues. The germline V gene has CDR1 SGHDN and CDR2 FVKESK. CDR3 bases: TGTGCCAGCAGCCAATGGACTGGGACTTTGCAGTACTTC. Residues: CASSQWTGTLQYF.

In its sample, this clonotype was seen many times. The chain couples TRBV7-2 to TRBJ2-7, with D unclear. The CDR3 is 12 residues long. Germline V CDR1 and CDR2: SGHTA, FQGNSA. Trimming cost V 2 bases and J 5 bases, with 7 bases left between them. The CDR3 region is CASSLIGDEQYF. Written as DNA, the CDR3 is TGTGCCAGCAGCTTAATTGGCGACGAGCAGTACTTC.